The rows below give T cell receptor beta chains drawn from one sample of a study of blood T cell repertoires in COVID-19. The table came from immunoSEQ multiplex PCR; TCRdb's copy has only in-frame clones and leaves some out. The repertoire holds about 140,000 clones, with 88% as singletons. The sample comprised peripheral blood. The receptors were gathered from a man in his fifties or sixties with active or convalescent COVID-19. CDR3s include the opening cysteine and the closing phenylalanine or tryptophan. D genes are given only for firm matches. The size of a clone is reported for some rows only, either as once, few or many, or as a class for expanded clones.

>12|TRBJ2-7|.|TRBV5-1|.
TGCGCCAGCAGCTCAACGGACAGAGTACAGTACTTC
CASSSTDRVQYF
>14|TRBJ1-2|once|TRBV5-1|.
TGCGCCAGCAGCCCCGCAGGGGTTGACTATGGCTACACCTTC
CASSPAGVDYGYTF
>14|TRBJ1-5|.|TRBV6-5|.
TGTGCCAGCAGAGCAGGGGTAAGCAATCAGCCCCAGCATTTT
CASRAGVSNQPQHF
>14|TRBJ2-1|.|TRBV2|TRBD2
TGTGCCAGTGGGCGGGACGGGGGGTACAATGAGCAGTTCTTC
CASGRDGGYNEQFF
>15|TRBJ1-2|.|TRBV19|.
TGTGCCAGTATCGGCGGGCAGGGGCGGAACTATGGCTACACCTTC
CASIGGQGRNYGYTF
>13|TRBJ1-2|.|TRBV10-3|TRBD1
TGTGCCATCAGGACAGGGGAAATCTGGGGCTACACCTTC
CAIRTGEIWGYTF
>14|TRBJ1-3|.|TRBV7-9|TRBD1
TGTGCCAGCAGCTTAGGGGACAGGGGAAACACCATATATTTT
CASSLGDRGNTIYF
>13|TRBJ1-2|.|TRBV3-1/TRBV3-2|.
TGTGCCAGCAGCCAAACCCAGGTACATGGCTACACCTTC
CASSQTQVHGYTF
>13|TRBJ1-2|.|TRBV7-8|.
TGTGCCAGCAGCTTAGCCCCAGATTATGGCTACACCTTC
CASSLAPDYGYTF
>15|TRBJ2-5|.|TRBV24-1|TRBD2
TGTGCCACCAGCCCGGGACTAGCGGGCCAAGAGACCCAGTACTTC
CATSPGLAGQETQYF